These 18 T cell receptor beta chains share one sample of origin, sequenced in a study of Ad26.COV2.S vaccination and SARS-CoV-2 variants. Treatment described: approximately 18 received Ad26.COV2.S at low or high dose, single or two shots; 5 received placebo; per-sample allocation not given. Following the first vaccine or placebo injection, samples were taken on day 63. The method was immunoSEQ multiplex PCR; TCRdb's version includes in-frame clones alone and lacks a portion of them. The table records roughly 500,000 clones, roughly 89% of them present only once. Sequencing used peripheral blood, obtained in a trial of Ad26.COV2.S vaccine versus placebo. These receptor sequences come from a person aged 18-65 years who received the Ad26.COV2.S COVID-19 vaccine or a placebo.

The chain is built from TRBV27 and TRBJ2-1; 10 bases align to TRBD2. CDR3 length equals 16 residues. V shed 3 bases and J 5 bases; nucleotides not matched to a gene: 7. CDR1 MNHEY and CDR2 SMNVEV come from the germline V gene (reference sequence). CDR3 sequence: CASSFLAGGLNNEQFF. The CDR3 region has the DNA TGTGCCAGCAGTTTCTTAGCGGGAGGTTTAAACAATGAGCAGTTCTTC.

V and J are TRBV5-1 and TRBJ2-7, with 8 bases lining up with TRBD2. The length of the CDR3 is 14 residues. The germline V gene encodes CDR1 SGHRS and CDR2 YFSETQ. J was trimmed by 6 bases and V by 0 bases; bases with no gene match: 5. The CDR3 region is CASSLGSAGAEQYF. CDR3 DNA sequence: TGCGCCAGCAGCTTGGGCTCAGCGGGAGCCGAGCAGTACTTC.

The chain couples TRBV5-1 to TRBJ2-1, with TRBD1 matching over 10 bases. Germline V CDR1 and CDR2: SGHRS, YFSETQ. V was clipped by 5 bases and J by 1 base; unmatched bases: 3. The CDR3 contains 15 residues. This CDR3 reads CASREGQGSYNEQFF. The CDR3 coding sequence is TGCGCCAGCAGGGAGGGACAGGGGTCCTACAATGAGCAGTTCTTC.

The chain has TRBV28 and TRBJ2-7, with a possible D match to TRBD2 (5 bases). Trimming left V 7 bases short and J 3 bases short, with 13 bases between. The CDR3 is 13 residues long. CDR1 and CDR2 (germline): MDHEN, SYDVKM. This CDR3 reads CASNQAGGYEQYF. CDR3 sequence (DNA): TGTGCCAGCAATCAGGCGGGCGGCTACGAGCAGTACTTC.

A few counts support this clone. This rearrangement joins TRBV3-1 (or the pseudogene TRBV3-2) to TRBJ2-7; D remains ambiguous. With 4 bases removed from V and 6 bases from J, the gap between germline ends came to 13 bases. In germline, CDR1 is LGHDT, CDR2 YNNKEL (reference sequence). This CDR3 comprises 13 residues. The CDR3 protein is CASSPDSRSEQYF. CDR3 nucleotide sequence: TGTGCCAGCAGCCCGGATAGCCGCAGCGAGCAGTACTTC.

This chain connects TRBV5-1 to TRBJ2-7; tentative D call: TRBD2 (6 bases). The V gene lost 4 bases and the J gene lost 5 bases, with 13 bases spanning the gap. Germline lookup yields CDR1 SGHRS and CDR2 YFSETQ. The CDR3 is 13 residues long. CDR3 loop: CASSPAGLHEQYF. CDR3 DNA: TGCGCCAGCAGCCCTGCGGGGCTCCACGAGCAGTACTTC.

This clone appeared once. This chain joins TRBV19 and TRBJ1-2, with D unresolved. The CDR3 contains 17 residues. Between the trimmed V and J ends, which lost 3 bases and 0 bases, there was a span of 17 bases. Germline values: CDR1 LNHDA, CDR2 SQIVND (reference sequence). The DNA of the CDR3 is TGTGCCAGTAGTATCGGTCCATTGGTCGCAGCTAACTATGGCTACACCTTC. It encodes CASSIGPLVAANYGYTF.

The rearrangement joins TRBV7-2 to TRBJ1-4, with 9 bases that match TRBD1. The CDR3 runs 15 residues. V shed 5 bases, J shed 4 bases, and the junction held 5 bases outside the gene matches. CDR1 is SGHTA and CDR2 is FQGNSA in the germline V gene. This CDR3 reads CASSPLTGGNEKLFF. In DNA, the CDR3 is TGTGCCAGCAGCCCCCTGACAGGGGGTAATGAAAAACTGTTTTTT.

V and J are TRBV6-5 and TRBJ2-3, with a weak D call TRBD2 (5 bases). CDR1 MNHEY and CDR2 SVGAGI come from the germline V gene. With 5 bases removed from V and 1 base from J, the gap between germline ends came to 10 bases. The CDR3 contains 14 residues. In DNA, the CDR3 is TGTGCCAGCAGTCGTAGCGTACGCACAGATACGCAGTATTTT. Its protein product is CASSRSVRTDTQYF.

CDR3 sequence reads: CASSHTSSYEQYF. CDR3 bases: TGTGCCAGCAGTCACACTAGCTCCTACGAGCAGTACTTC. V usage is TRBV6-5 and J usage is TRBJ2-7, with a tentative D call TRBD2 (5 bases). CDR1 and CDR2 from the germline V gene are MNHEY and SVGAGI. The V end lost 5 bases, the J end lost 0 bases, and 8 bases lay between the germline ends. The CDR3 runs to 13 residues.

This clone was observed a single time. The genes are TRBV5-1 and TRBJ2-7; D remains unclear. Trimming shortened V by 0 bases and J by 7 bases, and 17 bases separated the two germline ends. The CDR3 is 15 amino acids. CDR1 is SGHRS, CDR2 YFSETQ, per germline. CDR3 sequence reads: CASSLAAAVVNEQYF. CDR3 DNA sequence: TGCGCCAGCAGCTTGGCGGCGGCAGTAGTTAATGAGCAGTACTTC.

The rearrangement links TRBV18 to TRBJ2-3; no definite D call. The V end lost 1 base, the J end lost 2 bases, and 4 bases lay between the germline ends. The CDR3 sequence is 13 residues long. Germline V gene data show CDR1 as KGHSH and CDR2 as LQKENI. CDR3: CASSPRVTDTQYF. For the CDR3, the DNA is TGTGCCAGCTCACCACGGGTCACAGATACGCAGTATTTT.

The V and J genes are TRBV2 and TRBJ1-5; TRBD1 matches 8 bases. Germline lookup yields CDR1 SNHLY and CDR2 FYNNEI. CDR3 size: 18 residues. J was trimmed by 5 bases and V by 5 bases; bases with no gene match: 17. DNA of the CDR3: TGTGCCAGCAGTCCCAACCTCGTCCCAGGGGGCTTCGATCAGCCCCAGCATTTT. It is translated as CASSPNLVPGGFDQPQHF.

The V and J genes are TRBV9 and TRBJ2-1; a weak D match, TRBD1 (6 bases). The CDR3 extends over 17 amino acids. The germline V gene has CDR1 SGDLS and CDR2 YYNGEE. The V and J ends lost 5 bases and 2 bases respectively, with 20 bases between them. The CDR3 sequence: CASSPNSLPGAYNEQFF. The CDR3 DNA reads TGTGCCAGCAGTCCAAACTCCCTCCCAGGGGCCTACAATGAGCAGTTCTTC.

This rearrangement joins TRBV5-1 to TRBJ2-7; tentative D call: TRBD1 (6 bases). Germline CDR1 and CDR2: SGHRS and YFSETQ. Between the trimmed V and J ends, which lost 4 bases and 3 bases, there was a span of 11 bases. The length of the CDR3 is 13 residues. CDR3: CASSIRQDYEQYF. The CDR3 DNA is TGCGCCAGCAGCATCAGACAGGACTACGAGCAGTACTTC.

The chain employs TRBV7-3 and TRBJ2-7; TRBD1 might be the D (5 bases). V was clipped by 3 bases and J by 4 bases, with 13 bases between them. The germline V gene has CDR1 SGHTA and CDR2 FQGTGA. The CDR3 extends over 14 amino acids. CDR3 amino acids: CASSFLPTVYEQYF. CDR3 bases: TGTGCCAGCAGCTTCCTGCCGACAGTGTACGAGCAGTACTTC.

V gene TRBV9 combines with J gene TRBJ2-7, with D possibly being TRBD1 (6 bases). The germline CDR1 and CDR2 sequences are SGDLS and YYNGEE. V was trimmed by 0 bases and J by 2 bases, leaving 12 bases between them. The CDR3 contains 15 residues. The CDR3 reads CASSVGVRGPYEQYF. For the CDR3, the DNA is TGTGCCAGCAGCGTAGGGGTCAGGGGTCCCTACGAGCAGTACTTC.

The V and J genes are TRBV6-1 and TRBJ2-3; D gene ambiguous. This CDR3 contains 15 residues. From germline, CDR1 is MNHNS and CDR2 SASEGT. Between the trimmed V and J ends, which lost 1 base and 6 bases, there was a span of 14 bases. CDR3 sequence: CASSEGLRVVDTQYF. The CDR3 bases are TGTGCCAGCAGTGAAGGCCTTAGAGTGGTGGATACGCAGTATTTT.